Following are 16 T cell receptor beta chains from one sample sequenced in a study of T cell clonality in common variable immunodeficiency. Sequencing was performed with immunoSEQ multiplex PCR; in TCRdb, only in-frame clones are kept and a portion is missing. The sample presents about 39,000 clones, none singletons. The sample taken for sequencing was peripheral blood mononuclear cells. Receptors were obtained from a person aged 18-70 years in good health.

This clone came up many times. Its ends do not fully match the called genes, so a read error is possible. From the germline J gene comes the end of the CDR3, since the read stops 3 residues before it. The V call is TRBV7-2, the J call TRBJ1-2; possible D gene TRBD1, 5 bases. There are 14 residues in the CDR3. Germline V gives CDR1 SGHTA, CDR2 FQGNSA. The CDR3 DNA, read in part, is TGTGCCAGCACCTTAGCAAGTAGGGGCTATGGC. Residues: CASTLASRGYG. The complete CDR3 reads CASTLASRGYGYTF.

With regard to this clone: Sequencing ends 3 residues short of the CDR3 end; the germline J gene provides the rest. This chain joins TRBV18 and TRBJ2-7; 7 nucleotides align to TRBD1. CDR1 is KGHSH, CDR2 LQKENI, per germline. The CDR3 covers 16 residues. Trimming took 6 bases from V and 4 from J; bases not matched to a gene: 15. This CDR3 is CASSPMMAGGVYEQYF. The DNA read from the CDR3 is TGTGCCAGCTCCCCAATGATGGCAGGGGGAGTGTACGAG.

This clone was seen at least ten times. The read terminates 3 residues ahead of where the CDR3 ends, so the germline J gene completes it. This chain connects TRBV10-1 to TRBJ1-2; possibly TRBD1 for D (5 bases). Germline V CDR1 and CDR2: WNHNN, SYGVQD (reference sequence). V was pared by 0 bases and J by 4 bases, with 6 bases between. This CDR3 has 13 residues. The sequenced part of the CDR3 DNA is TGCGCCAGCAGTGAGTCAGGGGCCTATGGC. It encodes CASSESGAYG. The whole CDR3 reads CASSESGAYGYTF.

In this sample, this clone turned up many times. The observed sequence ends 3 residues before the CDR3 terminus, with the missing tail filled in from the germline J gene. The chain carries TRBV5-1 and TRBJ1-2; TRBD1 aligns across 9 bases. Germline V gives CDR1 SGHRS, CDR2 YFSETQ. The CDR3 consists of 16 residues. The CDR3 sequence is CASSLALSQGAPGYTF. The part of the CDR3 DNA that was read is TGCGCCAGCAGCTTGGCCCTTTCACAGGGGGCGCCAGGC.

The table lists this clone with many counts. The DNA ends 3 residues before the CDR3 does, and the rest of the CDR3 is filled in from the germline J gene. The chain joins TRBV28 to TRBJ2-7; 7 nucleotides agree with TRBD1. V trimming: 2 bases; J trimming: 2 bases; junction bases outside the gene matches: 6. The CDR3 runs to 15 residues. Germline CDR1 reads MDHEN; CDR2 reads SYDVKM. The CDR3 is CASSLISGTAYEQYF. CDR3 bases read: TGTGCCAGCAGTTTAATTTCCGGGACAGCCTACGAG.

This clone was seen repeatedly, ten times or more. CDR3 protein: CASRGRVTGANVLTF. CDR3 bases read: TGTGCCAGCAGGGGCAGGGTTACCGGGGCCAACGTC. V gene TRBV7-9 combines with J gene TRBJ2-6; a possible D gene is TRBD1 (5 bases). The read ends 3 residues before the CDR3 terminus; that terminus is restored from the germline J gene. This CDR3 has 15 amino acids. Looked up from germline, CDR1 is SEHNR and CDR2 is FQNEAQ (reference sequence). The V gene lost 6 bases and the J gene lost 4 bases, with 13 bases spanning the gap.

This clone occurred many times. The CDR3 loop is CASTPGQGAWGYTF. Partial CDR3 DNA: TGTGCCAGCACTCCCGGACAGGGGGCTTGGGGC. The gene calls are TRBV28 and TRBJ1-2; TRBD1 matches 11 bases. The read ends 3 residues shy of where the CDR3 ends; the end is completed using the germline J gene. Germline V gives CDR1 MDHEN, CDR2 SYDVKM. The CDR3 runs to 14 residues.

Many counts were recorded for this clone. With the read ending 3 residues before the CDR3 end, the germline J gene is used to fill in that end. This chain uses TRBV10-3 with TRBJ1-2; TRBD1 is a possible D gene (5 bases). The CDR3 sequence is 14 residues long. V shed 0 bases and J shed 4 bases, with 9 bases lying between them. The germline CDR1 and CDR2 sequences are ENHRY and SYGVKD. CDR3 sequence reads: CAISESRQIYGYTF. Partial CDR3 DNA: TGTGCCATCAGTGAGTCGCGACAGATCTATGGC.

This CDR3 is CASGSRRLDHNEQFF. The CDR3 DNA, read in part, is TGCGCCAGCGGCTCCCGGCGACTAGATCACAATGAG. This sequence joins TRBV10-2 and TRBJ2-1, with D maybe TRBD2 (6 bases). The CDR3 extends 3 residues past the end of the read, so its final part is completed from the germline J gene. Germline CDR1 WSHSY, CDR2 SAAADI. This CDR3 has 15 residues. V was shortened by 8 bases and J by 5 bases, with 19 bases between the two germline ends.

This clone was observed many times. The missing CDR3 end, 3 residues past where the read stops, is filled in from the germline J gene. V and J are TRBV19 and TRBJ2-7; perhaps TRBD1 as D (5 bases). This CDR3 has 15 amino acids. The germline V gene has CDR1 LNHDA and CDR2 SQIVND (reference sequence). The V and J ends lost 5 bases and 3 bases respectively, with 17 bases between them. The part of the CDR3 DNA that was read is TGTGCCAGTAGTCCCTTTGGGGCCGGATTCTACGAG. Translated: CASSPFGAGFYE. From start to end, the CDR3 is CASSPFGAGFYEQYF.

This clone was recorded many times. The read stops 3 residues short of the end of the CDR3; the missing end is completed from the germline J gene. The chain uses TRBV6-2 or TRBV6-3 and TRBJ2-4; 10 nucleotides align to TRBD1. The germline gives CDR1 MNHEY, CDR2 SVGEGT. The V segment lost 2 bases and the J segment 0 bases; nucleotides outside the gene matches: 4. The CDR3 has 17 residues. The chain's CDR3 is CASSYRGQGLAKNIQYF. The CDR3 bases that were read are TGTGCCAGCAGTTACCGGGGACAGGGGCTAGCCAAAAACATT.

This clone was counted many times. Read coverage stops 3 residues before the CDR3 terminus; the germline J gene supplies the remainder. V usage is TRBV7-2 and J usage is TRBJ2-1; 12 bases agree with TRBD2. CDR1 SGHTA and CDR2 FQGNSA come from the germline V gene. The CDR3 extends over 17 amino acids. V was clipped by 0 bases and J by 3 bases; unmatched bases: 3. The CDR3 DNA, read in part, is TGTGCCAGCAGCTTAGCCGGGACTAGCGGGCTCTACAATGAG. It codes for CASSLAGTSGLYNE. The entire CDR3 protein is CASSLAGTSGLYNEQFF.

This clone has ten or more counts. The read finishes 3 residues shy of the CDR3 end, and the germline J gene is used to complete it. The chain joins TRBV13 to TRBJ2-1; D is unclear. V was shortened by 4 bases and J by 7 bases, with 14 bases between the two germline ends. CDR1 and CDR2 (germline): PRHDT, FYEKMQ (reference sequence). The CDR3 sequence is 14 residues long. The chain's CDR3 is CASSSVVYRNEQFF. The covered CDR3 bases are TGTGCCAGCAGCTCCGTAGTATACCGAAATGAG.

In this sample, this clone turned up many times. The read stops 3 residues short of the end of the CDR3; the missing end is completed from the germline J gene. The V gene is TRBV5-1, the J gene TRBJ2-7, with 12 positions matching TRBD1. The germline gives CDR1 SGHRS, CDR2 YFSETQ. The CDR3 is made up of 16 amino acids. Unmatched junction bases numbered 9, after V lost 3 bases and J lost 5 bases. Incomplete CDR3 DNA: TGCGCCAGCAGCTCGACCGGGACAGGGGGCTTCCACGAG. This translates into CASSSTGTGGFHE. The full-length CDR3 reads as CASSSTGTGGFHEQYF.

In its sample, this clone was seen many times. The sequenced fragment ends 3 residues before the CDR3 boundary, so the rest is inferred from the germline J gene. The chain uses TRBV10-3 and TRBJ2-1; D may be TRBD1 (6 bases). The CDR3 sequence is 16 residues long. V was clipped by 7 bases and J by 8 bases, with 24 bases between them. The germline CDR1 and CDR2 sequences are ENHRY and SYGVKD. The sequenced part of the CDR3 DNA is TGTGCCATCAATGACCGGGACACCGTCGCTGCCCATGAG. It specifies CAINDRDTVAAHE. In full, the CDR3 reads CAINDRDTVAAHEQFF.

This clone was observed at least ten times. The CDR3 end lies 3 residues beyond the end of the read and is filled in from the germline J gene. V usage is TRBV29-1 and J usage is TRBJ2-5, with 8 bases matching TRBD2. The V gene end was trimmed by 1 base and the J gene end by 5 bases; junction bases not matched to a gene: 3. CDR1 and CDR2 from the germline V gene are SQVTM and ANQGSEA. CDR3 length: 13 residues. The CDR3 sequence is CSVEVGLAETQYF. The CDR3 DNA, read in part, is TGCAGCGTTGAAGTTGGACTAGCCGAGACC.